What follows is one TCR beta chain and its context. This clonotype has ten or more counts. Its antigen specificity is not known. It has no much larger one-base neighbor in the sample; base qualities were not kept. This record belongs to a study of early T cells in non-severe SARS-CoV-2 infection (dated by TCRdb to the early 2020s). The study in broad terms: Bulk RNA from unsorted whole blood was used for TCR sequencing, so alpha and beta chains could not be paired.

To prepare the library, 5' RACE was applied. The instrument was a NextSeq 500. The TCR library protocol attached unique molecular identifiers to individual cDNA molecules to correct for sequencing error and PCR bias. TCR alpha and beta chains were both sequenced, and the abundances of alpha and beta sequences in each sample were closely correlated with each other. As for how the authors treated the data: Decombinator V4 was used to annotate the V gene, J gene and CDR3 of the TCR sequences. TCRs were defined as expanded if a significant change between any two time points was detected under a Poisson model with p below 0.0001. TCR abundances were normalised to the total number of TCRs sequenced in each sample and reported as counts per million. TRAV1-2 paired with TRAJ12, TRAJ20 or TRAJ33 defined MAIT TCRs, while TRAV10 paired with TRAJ18 defined iNKT TCRs. VDJdb, accessed 1 November 2021, was searched for CMV, EBV and SARS-CoV-2 annotated TCRs, with TCRs annotated for multiple antigens excluded. Starting from the raw public reads, TCRdb applied fastp trimming at Q25, assembled clones with MiXCR and retained in-frame beta chains. Entries that share a CDR3 protein sequence are merged under the most common genes and DNA. TCRdb's processing, not the study's, gives the V and J calls here. This sample comprises 25,000 to 35,000 distinct CDR3 sequences, 6.6% of them detected only once. The ten largest clones capture about two fifths of the sample.

Counted from cysteine to phenylalanine, this CDR3 has 12 amino acids. The kept DNA is CDR3 alone, 36 bases in frame from the first base. Trimming at the junction amounts to 3 bases on V and 8 bases on J, and the germline ends lie 9 bases apart. CDR1 and CDR2 are read off the germline V gene as SNHLY and FYNNEI. Set within a cohort of healthcare workers in London, UK, this nested case-control study involved weekly PCR testing of nasopharyngeal swabs along with blood sampling. Healthcare workers were recruited during the week of the UK lockdown, between 23 and 31 March 2020, and followed weekly for up to roughly 15 weeks. Findings and caveats that apply to the study as a whole: VDJdb matching was skewed toward anti-spike CD8 responses and likely underestimated virus-specific expansions by missing private and CD4 specificities.

The TCR was taken from an adult who was a healthcare worker with PCR-confirmed SARS-CoV-2 infection or an uninfected control (not recorded which). The chain is assembled from TRBV2 and TRBJ2-3, with no D gene named confidently. Specimen: whole blood. The CDR3 loop reads CASSDSSRTQYF. The DNA sequence follows: TGTGCCAGCAGTGACTCGTCGCGTACGCAGTATTTT.